The sequence of this TCR beta chain was determined in a study of T cells after yellow fever vaccination. Overall study findings and caveats: A limited proportion of clonotypes was detected within both the CD4 and CD8 compartments. Most clones from primary vaccination resurfaced after the booster (under 97% CD4, 70% to 90% CD8). FACS-sorted repertoires might harbor abundant contaminating clonotypes from the bulk population.

A 5'RACE template-switching step, the method used to make TCR cDNA, added a universal primer site and UMIs. Each CDR3 protein gets one entry after TCRdb re-called the 5' RACE reads with MiXCR. Found here are around 310,000 distinct CDR3 sequences, approximately 9% of them singletons; the top ten hold about a sixth. This clonotype appeared a few times. As yet, its antigen is unknown. The source of this sequence is a man between 18 and 35 years old who received the YFV17D yellow fever vaccine. This material consisted of PBMCs, taken on the day of the first yellow fever vaccination.

CDR3 bases: TGCAGTGCACTCCCGCCAGGGAGGGAGACCCAGTACTTC. Amino acids: CSALPPGRETQYF. The V gene is TRBV20-1, the J gene TRBJ2-5, with D maybe TRBD2 (6 bases). Trimming shortened V by 6 bases and J by 5 bases, and 16 bases separated the two germline ends. Germline V gives CDR1 DFQATT, CDR2 SNEGSKA (reference sequence). The CDR3 totals 13 residues.